Shown below are 12 T cell receptor beta chains from a single sample sequenced in a study of blood T cell repertoires in COVID-19. Assay used: immunoSEQ multiplex PCR; TCRdb lists only in-frame clones, some missing. This sample has roughly 130,000 clones, with 84% found just once. Material for sequencing was peripheral blood. These receptors were obtained from a woman younger than 45 who had recovered from COVID-19.

The genes are TRBV6-2 or TRBV6-3 and TRBJ1-5; 9 nucleotides line up with TRBD1. This CDR3 has 15 residues. Germline CDR1 and CDR2: MNHEY and SVGEGT. V shed 2 bases, J shed 6 bases, and the junction held 5 bases outside the gene matches. The CDR3 loop reads CASSYTGGGGQPQHF. The CDR3 coding sequence is TGTGCCAGCAGTTACACAGGGGGCGGGGGTCAGCCCCAGCATTTT.

The chain couples TRBV5-4 to TRBJ2-5; 8 nucleotides match TRBD1. V shed 4 bases and J 2 bases; nucleotides not matched to a gene: 10. Germline lookup yields CDR1 SGHNT and CDR2 YYREEE (reference sequence). The CDR3 length is 16 residues. The CDR3 region is CASSNSDRGTQETQYF. CDR3 DNA sequence: TGTGCCAGCAGCAACTCAGACAGGGGAACTCAAGAGACCCAGTACTTC.

V gene TRBV7-8 combines with J gene TRBJ1-1; D unresolved. V lost 1 base and J 1 base, leaving 7 bases between the germline ends. Germline V gives CDR1 SGHVS, CDR2 FQNEAQ. The CDR3 is 14 residues long. The CDR3 is CASSLVFGNTEAFF. CDR3 nucleotides: TGTGCCAGCAGCTTAGTTTTCGGGAACACTGAAGCTTTCTTT.

The CDR3 bases are TGCGCCAGCAGAAGTTATAGCGGGAGGGCCTTGGATGAGCAGTTCTTC. Its translation: CASRSYSGRALDEQFF. The chain employs TRBV5-1 and TRBJ2-1, with 11 positions matching TRBD2. Per the germline V gene, CDR1 is SGHRS and CDR2 is YFSETQ. V was clipped by 5 bases and J by 8 bases; unmatched bases: 12. There are 16 residues in the CDR3.

This chain links TRBV12-3 or TRBV12-4 with TRBJ1-1, with unresolved D. V lost 3 bases and J lost 7, with 6 bases in between. CDR3 length equals 11 residues. CDR3 DNA sequence: TGTGCCAGCAGTTTTAACGGTGAAGCTTTCTTT. Its translation: CASSFNGEAFF.

The chain uses TRBV2 and TRBJ1-5; 10 nucleotides line up with TRBD1. The ends lost 3 bases at V and 4 bases at J; junction bases unmatched: 9. CDR1 is SNHLY and CDR2 is FYNNEI in the germline V gene. The CDR3 sequence is 17 residues long. As DNA, the CDR3 is TGTGCCAGCAGTGATCAAGGGACAGGGGTTAGTAATCAGCCCCAGCATTTT. Protein: CASSDQGTGVSNQPQHF.

This clone has just one count. V usage is TRBV5-1 and J usage is TRBJ2-3; 8 positions agree with TRBD2. The CDR3 is made up of 14 amino acids. Looked up from germline, CDR1 is SGHRS and CDR2 is YFSETQ. V was pared by 5 bases and J by 4 bases, with 6 bases of the junction left unmatched. The CDR3 DNA reads as TGCGCCAGCAGGGACGGGAGGGCCCCAGATACGCAGTATTTT. Protein product: CASRDGRAPDTQYF.

The V gene is TRBV27, the J gene TRBJ2-2, with D perhaps matching TRBD2 (6 bases). Trimming left V 2 bases short and J 5 bases short, with 15 bases between. CDR1 is MNHEY, CDR2 SMNVEV, per germline (reference sequence). The CDR3 consists of 16 residues. The chain's CDR3 is CASSLDGRILTGELFF. In DNA, the CDR3 is TGTGCCAGCAGTTTAGATGGGAGGATTCTTACCGGGGAGCTGTTTTTT.

V and J are TRBV5-6 and TRBJ1-2, with 9 positions matching TRBD1. The CDR3 length is 14 residues. Germline V gives CDR1 SGHDT, CDR2 YYEEEE. The ends lost 4 bases at V and 8 bases at J; junction bases unmatched: 9. As DNA, the CDR3 is TGTGCCAGCAGCGTTACAGGGGGCGCGGAAGGCTACACCTTC. It specifies CASSVTGGAEGYTF.

The chain carries TRBV29-1 and TRBJ2-5; D is unresolved. Per the germline V gene, CDR1 is SQVTM and CDR2 is ANQGSEA. The V and J ends lost 5 bases and 5 bases respectively, with 9 bases between them. This CDR3 comprises 11 residues. The CDR3 loop reads CSVRELETQYF. The CDR3, as DNA: TGCAGCGTTCGAGAACTCGAGACCCAGTACTTC.

A few counts support this clone. The chain has TRBV5-1 and TRBJ2-1, with 7 bases that match TRBD2. The CDR3 length is 16 residues. V lost 5 bases, J lost 3 bases, and 11 bases stayed unmatched. Germline CDR1 is SGHRS and CDR2 is YFSETQ. The chain's CDR3 is CASRNKPSGVYNEQFF. CDR3 DNA sequence: TGCGCCAGCAGAAATAAACCGAGCGGGGTCTACAATGAGCAGTTCTTC. Full variable domain (remainder filled in from reference TRBV5-1 and TRBJ2-1): KAGVTQTPRYLIKTRGQQVTLSCSPISGHRSVSWYQQTPGQGLQFLFEYFSETQRNKGNFPGRFSGRQFSNSRSEMNVSTLELGDSALYLCASRNKPSGVYNEQFFGPGTRLTVL.

The chain couples TRBV10-1 to TRBJ2-3, with 10 bases fitting TRBD2. Germline values: CDR1 WNHNN, CDR2 SYGVQD (reference sequence). V shed 8 bases, J shed 3 bases, and the junction held 11 bases outside the gene matches. The CDR3 runs to 16 residues. The CDR3 region is CASSRESAGGTDTQYF. In DNA, the CDR3 is TGCGCCAGCTCACGAGAATCAGCGGGGGGGACAGATACGCAGTATTTT.